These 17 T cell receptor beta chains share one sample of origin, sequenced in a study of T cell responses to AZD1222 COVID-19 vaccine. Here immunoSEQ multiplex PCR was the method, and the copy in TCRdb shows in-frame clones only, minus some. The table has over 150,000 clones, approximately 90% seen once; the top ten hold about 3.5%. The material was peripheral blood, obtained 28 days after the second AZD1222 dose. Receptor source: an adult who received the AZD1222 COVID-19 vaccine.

Here the CDR3 DNA reads TGTGCCATCAGTGGTGAACAGGGTCTTTATAATTCACCCCTCCACTTT. This sequence encodes CAISGEQGLYNSPLHF. The chain has TRBV10-3 and TRBJ1-6; D perhaps matches TRBD1 (6 bases). Germline V gene data show CDR1 as ENHRY and CDR2 as SYGVKD. V lost 4 bases and J lost 4, with 14 bases in between. CDR3 length: 16 amino acids.

CDR3 sequence reads: CASSYFSDRGGGYTF. CDR3 coding DNA: TGTGCCAGCAGTTACTTCTCGGACAGGGGTGGTGGCTACACCTTC. V gene TRBV6-5 combines with J gene TRBJ1-2; 9 nucleotides align to TRBD1. CDR1 MNHEY and CDR2 SVGAGI come from the germline V gene. J was trimmed by 7 bases and V by 1 base; bases with no gene match: 7. This CDR3 contains 15 residues.

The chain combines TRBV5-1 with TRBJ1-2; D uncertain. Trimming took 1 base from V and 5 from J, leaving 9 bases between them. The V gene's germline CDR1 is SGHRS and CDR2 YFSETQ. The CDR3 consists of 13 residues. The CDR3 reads CASSLPGGYGYTF. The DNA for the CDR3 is TGCGCCAGCAGCTTGCCGGGAGGGTATGGCTACACCTTC.

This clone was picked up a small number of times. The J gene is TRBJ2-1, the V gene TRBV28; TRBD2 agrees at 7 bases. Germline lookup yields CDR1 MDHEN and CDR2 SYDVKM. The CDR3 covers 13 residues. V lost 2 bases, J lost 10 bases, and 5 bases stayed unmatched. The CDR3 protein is CASSLGTTVEQFF. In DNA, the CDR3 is TGTGCCAGCAGTTTAGGGACTACCGTCGAGCAGTTCTTC.

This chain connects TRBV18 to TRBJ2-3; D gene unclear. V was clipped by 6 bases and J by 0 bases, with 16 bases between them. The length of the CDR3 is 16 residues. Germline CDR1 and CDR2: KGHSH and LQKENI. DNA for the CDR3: TGTGCCAGCTCGCCAAACTGGCAGATTAGCACAGATACGCAGTATTTT. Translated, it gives CASSPNWQISTDTQYF.

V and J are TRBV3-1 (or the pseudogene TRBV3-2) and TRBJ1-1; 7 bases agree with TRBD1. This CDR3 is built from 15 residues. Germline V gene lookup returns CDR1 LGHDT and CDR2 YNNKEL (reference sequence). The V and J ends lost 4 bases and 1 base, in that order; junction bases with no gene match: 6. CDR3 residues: CASSPGAGGNTEAFF. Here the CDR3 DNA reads TGTGCCAGCAGCCCTGGGGCAGGGGGGAACACTGAAGCTTTCTTT.

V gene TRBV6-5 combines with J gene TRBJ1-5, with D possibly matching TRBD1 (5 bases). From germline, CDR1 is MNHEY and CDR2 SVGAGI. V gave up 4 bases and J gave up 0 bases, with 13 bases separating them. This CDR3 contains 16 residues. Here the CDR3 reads CASSSVSGGSNQPQHF. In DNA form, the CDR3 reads TGTGCCAGCAGTTCCGTGTCGGGGGGTAGCAATCAGCCCCAGCATTTT.

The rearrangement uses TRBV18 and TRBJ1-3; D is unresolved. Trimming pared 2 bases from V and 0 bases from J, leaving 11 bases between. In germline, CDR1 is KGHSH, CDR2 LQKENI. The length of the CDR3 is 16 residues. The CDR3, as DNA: TGTGCCAGCTCACCAAACCTATTGAGCTCTGGAAACACCATATATTTT. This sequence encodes CASSPNLLSSGNTIYF.

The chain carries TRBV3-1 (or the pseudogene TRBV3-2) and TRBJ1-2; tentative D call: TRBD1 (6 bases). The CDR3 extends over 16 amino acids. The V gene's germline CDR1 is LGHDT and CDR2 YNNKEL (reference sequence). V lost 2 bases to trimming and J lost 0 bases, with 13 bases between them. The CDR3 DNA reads TGTGCCAGCAGCCAACGAACGGGGGGCACTAACTATGGCTACACCTTC. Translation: CASSQRTGGTNYGYTF.

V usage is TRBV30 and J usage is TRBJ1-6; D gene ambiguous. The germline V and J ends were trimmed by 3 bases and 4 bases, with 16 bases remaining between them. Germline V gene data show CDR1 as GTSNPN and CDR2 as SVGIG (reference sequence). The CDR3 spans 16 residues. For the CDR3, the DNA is TGTGCCTGGAGAGTAACGGTCTTCCCTTATAATTCACCCCTCCACTTT. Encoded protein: CAWRVTVFPYNSPLHF.

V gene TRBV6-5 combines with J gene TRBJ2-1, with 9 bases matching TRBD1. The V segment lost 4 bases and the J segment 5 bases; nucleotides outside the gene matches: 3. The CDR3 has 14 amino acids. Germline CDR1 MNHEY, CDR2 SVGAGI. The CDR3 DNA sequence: TGTGCCAGCAGTTCCGGGACAGGGAACAATGAGCAGTTCTTC. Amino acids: CASSSGTGNNEQFF.

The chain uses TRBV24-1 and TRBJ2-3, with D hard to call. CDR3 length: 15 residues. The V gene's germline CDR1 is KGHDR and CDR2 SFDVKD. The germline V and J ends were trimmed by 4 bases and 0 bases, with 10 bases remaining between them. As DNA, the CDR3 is TGTGCCACCAGTGACCAGGCCCGGAGCACAGATACGCAGTATTTT. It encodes CATSDQARSTDTQYF.

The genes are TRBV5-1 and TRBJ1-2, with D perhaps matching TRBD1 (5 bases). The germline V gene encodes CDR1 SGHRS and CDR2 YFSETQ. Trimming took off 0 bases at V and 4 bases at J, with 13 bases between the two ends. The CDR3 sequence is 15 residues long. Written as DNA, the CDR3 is TGCGCCAGCAGCTTGGGTGGGGCTGGAGGCTATGGCTACACCTTC. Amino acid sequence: CASSLGGAGGYGYTF.

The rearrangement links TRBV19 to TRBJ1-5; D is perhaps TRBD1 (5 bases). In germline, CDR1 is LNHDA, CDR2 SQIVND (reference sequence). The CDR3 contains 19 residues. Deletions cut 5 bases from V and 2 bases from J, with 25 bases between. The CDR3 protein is CASSPVEGSLGGRNQPQHF. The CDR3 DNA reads TGTGCCAGTAGTCCGGTTGAAGGGTCCCTCGGGGGTCGCAATCAGCCCCAGCATTTT.

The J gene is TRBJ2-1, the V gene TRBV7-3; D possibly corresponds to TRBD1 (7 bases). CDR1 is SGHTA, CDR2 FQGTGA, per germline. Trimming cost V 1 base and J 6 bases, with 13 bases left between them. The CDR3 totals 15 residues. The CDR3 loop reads CASSLRSGGFNEQFF. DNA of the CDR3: TGTGCCAGCAGCTTAAGGTCAGGGGGGTTCAATGAGCAGTTCTTC.

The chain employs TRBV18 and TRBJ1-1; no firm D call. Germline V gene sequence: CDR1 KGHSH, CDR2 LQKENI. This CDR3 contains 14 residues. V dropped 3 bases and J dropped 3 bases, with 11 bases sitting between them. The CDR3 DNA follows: TGTGCCAGCTCACCGGACGGATCTTACACTGAAGCTTTCTTT. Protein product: CASSPDGSYTEAFF. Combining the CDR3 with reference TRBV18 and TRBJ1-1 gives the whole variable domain NAGVMQNPRHLVRRRGQEARLRCSPMKGHSHVYWYRQLPEEGLKFMVYLQKENIIDESGMPKERFSAEFPKEGPSILRIQQVVRGDSAAYFCASSPDGSYTEAFFGQGTRLTVV.

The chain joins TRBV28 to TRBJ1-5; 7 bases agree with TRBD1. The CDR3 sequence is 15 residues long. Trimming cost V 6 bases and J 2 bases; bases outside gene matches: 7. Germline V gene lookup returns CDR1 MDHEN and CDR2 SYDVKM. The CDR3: CASRAGGVGNQPQHF. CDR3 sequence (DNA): TGTGCCAGCAGGGCAGGGGGAGTCGGCAATCAGCCCCAGCATTTT.